This T cell receptor beta chain was found in a study of blood T cell repertoires in COVID-19. Study information: COVID-19 samples from acute and convalescent phases originated in the United States, Italy and Spain. PBMCs, B-cell-depleted T cells, or T cells provided the cDNA or gDNA that made up the material.

V gave up 4 bases and J gave up 4 bases, with 19 bases separating them. Germline assignment: CDR1 WNHNN and CDR2 SYGVQD (reference sequence). The CDR3 is made up of 17 amino acids. As originally analysed: Nucleated cell counts were estimated from reference gene primer amplification. Clones were sequenced by immunoSEQ multiplex PCR, and TCRdb holds only the in-frame ones, with some missing. Clone size and V and J calls were adopted from that table, with D and trimming inferred from the DNA. Here the sample spans more than 300,000 clones, around 91% being singletons. The rearrangement links TRBV10-1 to TRBJ2-2, with D possibly matching TRBD1 (5 bases). Sequencing was carried out using peripheral blood. This receptor was identified in a woman between 18 and 29 years old who had recovered from COVID-19. This CDR3 reads CASSARFLRTPTGELFF. The CDR3 DNA follows: TGCGCCAGCAGTGCCCGATTCCTCAGGACACCCACCGGGGAGCTGTTTTTT.